This T cell receptor (beta chain) was found in a study of vaccination effects on CD4 cells after COVID-19. Study-wide background: Viral peptide pool expansion of antigen-specific CD4+ T cells preceded sequencing in the ViraFEST assay. IL-2 at roughly 9.7 IU/ml and peptides at about 10 ug/ml were added to cultured PBMC, around 2.2 million per well. Findings and caveats of the study: Few convalescent patients were included, and no early post-infection timepoints were sampled.

In the case of this clone: The target antigen is unknown.

Germline V gene data show CDR1 as MNHEY and CDR2 as SVGAGI. V lost 5 bases to trimming and J lost 1 base; unmatched junction nucleotides: 3. CDR3 length: 14 residues. Investigators separated out CD4+ T cells once more than nine days of culture had passed. The person had PCR-confirmed SARS-CoV-2 infection between March and December 2020. The vaccine given was either BNT162b2 or mRNA-1273, in two doses. The protocol was immunoSEQ multiplex PCR, while the TCRdb copy is restricted to in-frame clones and leaves out a portion. The sample holds roughly 51,000 clones, around three quarters seen once. V is TRBV6-5 and J is TRBJ2-3; TRBD2 agrees at 7 bases. The TCR comes from a human donor who had a prior SARS-CoV-2 infection. The material sequenced was CD4+ T cells from PBMCs cultured without peptide, taken after COVID-19 vaccination. CDR3 in amino acids: CASSPGLRTDTQYF. CDR3 nucleotides: TGTGCCAGCAGTCCGGGACTACGCACAGATACGCAGTATTTT.